A single sample is the source of the 22 T cell receptor beta chains below, sequenced in a study of vaccination effects on CD4 cells after COVID-19. Isolation of CD4+ T cells took place after less than twelve days of culture. SARS-CoV-2 infection was confirmed by PCR in the person between March and December 2020. As their vaccination, participants received two doses of either BNT162b2 or mRNA-1273. These receptors' antigens are unknown. Sequencing was performed with immunoSEQ multiplex PCR; in TCRdb, only in-frame clones are kept and a portion is missing. The data contain about 44,000 clones, approximately 82% of them singletons. The material sequenced was CD4+ T cells from PBMCs cultured without peptide, taken after COVID-19 vaccination. The receptors derive from a human donor who had a prior SARS-CoV-2 infection.

The CDR3 sequence is CASSFALGGGPHTDTQYF. The DNA for the CDR3 is TGTGCCAGCAGCTTCGCCCTAGGCGGGGGTCCTCACACAGATACGCAGTATTTT. The gene calls are TRBV5-4 and TRBJ2-3, with TRBD2 identical over 7 bases. CDR1 SGHNT and CDR2 YYREEE come from the germline V gene (reference sequence). Trimming at V came to 2 bases and at J to 2 bases, leaving 14 bases not matched to a gene. This CDR3 spans 18 amino acids.

This clone was seen only once. The V gene is TRBV6-2 or TRBV6-3, the J gene TRBJ2-6; D uncertain. Per the germline V gene, CDR1 is MNHEY and CDR2 is SVGEGT. This CDR3 is built from 18 residues. Between the trimmed V and J ends, which lost 2 bases and 0 bases, there was a span of 14 bases. CDR3 in amino acids: CASSYPKTGNSGANVLTF. CDR3 nucleotides: TGTGCCAGCAGTTACCCAAAGACTGGAAACTCTGGGGCCAACGTCCTGACTTTC.

V gene TRBV5-1 combines with J gene TRBJ2-7; possible D gene TRBD2, 5 bases. Trimming left V 5 bases short and J 3 bases short, with 12 bases between. The CDR3 has 13 residues. Looked up from germline, CDR1 is SGHRS and CDR2 is YFSETQ. The CDR3: CASRQAADYEQYF. The DNA for the CDR3 is TGCGCCAGCAGACAAGCGGCAGACTACGAGCAGTACTTC.

The chain carries TRBV9 and TRBJ2-3; D uncertain. The V end was cut by 0 bases, the J end by 6 bases, with 5 bases between. The CDR3 consists of 12 residues. CDR1 is SGDLS and CDR2 is YYNGEE in the germline V gene. The CDR3 spells CASSVALDTQYF. The CDR3 DNA reads as TGTGCCAGCAGCGTAGCTCTCGATACGCAGTATTTT. Based on the CDR3 plus reference TRBV9 and TRBJ2-3, the full variable domain is DSGVTQTPKHLITATGQRVTLRCSPRSGDLSVYWYQQSLDQGLQFLIQYYNGEERAKGNILERFSAQQFPDLHSELNLSSLELGDSALYFCASSVALDTQYFGPGTRLTVL.

This clone came up once. This chain uses TRBV7-2 with TRBJ1-1, with unresolved D. CDR1 SGHTA and CDR2 FQGNSA come from the germline V gene. This CDR3 comprises 13 residues. The V gene lost 2 bases and the J gene lost 0 bases, with 4 bases spanning the gap. This CDR3 is CASSLRMNTEAFF. CDR3 DNA: TGTGCCAGCAGCTTAAGGATGAACACTGAAGCTTTCTTT.

This clone was seen a handful of times. The genes are TRBV5-1 and TRBJ2-7; TRBD2 aligns across 7 bases. This CDR3 has 11 residues. Germline V CDR1 and CDR2: SGHRS, YFSETQ. Trimming removed 2 bases from V and 7 bases from J; junction bases left unmatched: 0. CDR3 DNA: TGCGCCAGCAGCTTCGGGGGGGAGCAGTACTTC. Its translation is CASSFGGEQYF.

The chain joins TRBV5-1 to TRBJ1-1, with TRBD1 matching 8 bases. The CDR3 runs 16 residues. Losses at the gene ends were 1 base for V and 4 bases for J; bases not matched to a gene: 9. Per germline, CDR1 SGHRS and CDR2 YFSETQ. The CDR3 region has the DNA TGCGCCAGCAGCTTGAACTTCGGACAGGGTACCACTGAAGCTTTCTTT. It encodes CASSLNFGQGTTEAFF.

The V and J genes are TRBV10-3 and TRBJ2-7; D remains unclear. Germline V gene lookup returns CDR1 ENHRY and CDR2 SYGVKD. The CDR3 is 12 residues long. V was trimmed by 8 bases and J by 4 bases, leaving 12 bases between them. Here the CDR3 reads CAISQRGYEQYF. The CDR3 DNA reads as TGTGCCATCTCCCAACGAGGTTACGAGCAGTACTTC.

The rearrangement links TRBV12-3 or TRBV12-4 to TRBJ1-6; D gene ambiguous. Trimming stripped 4 bases from V and 8 bases from J, with 9 bases between. This CDR3 is built from 13 residues. CDR3 DNA sequence: TGTGCCAGCAGTTCAGACCCTTATTCACCCCTCCACTTT. Its translation is CASSSDPYSPLHF.

The rearrangement joins TRBV7-3 to TRBJ2-7, with D tentatively TRBD1 or TRBD2 (5 bases each). The length of the CDR3 is 15 residues. CDR1 SGHTA and CDR2 FQGTGA come from the germline V gene. Trimming cost V 0 bases and J 6 bases, with 15 bases left between them. Here the CDR3 reads CASSLTRDSGGEQYF. The CDR3 coding sequence is TGTGCCAGCAGCTTAACGCGTGACAGTGGGGGCGAGCAGTACTTC.

This clone came up once. The chain couples TRBV4-2 to TRBJ2-1, with 9 bases matching TRBD2. This CDR3 spans 16 amino acids. The V and J ends lost 0 bases and 4 bases, in that order; junction bases with no gene match: 4. Germline V gene data show CDR1 as LGHNA and CDR2 as YNFKEQ. The CDR3 DNA reads TGTGCCAGCAGCCAAGATTGGCGGGGGGGGTACAATGAGCAGTTCTTC. Translating gives CASSQDWRGGYNEQFF.

The rearrangement uses TRBV6-6 and TRBJ2-5, with a tentative D call TRBD1 (5 bases). The CDR3 has 15 residues. Germline V lookup: CDR1 MNHNY, CDR2 SVGAGI (reference sequence). Between the trimmed V and J ends, which lost 0 bases and 5 bases, there was a span of 13 bases. CDR3 in amino acids: CASSYSRSGWETQYF. Here the CDR3 DNA reads TGTGCCAGCAGTTACTCGAGGTCAGGGTGGGAGACCCAGTACTTC.

The chain joins TRBV29-1 to TRBJ1-2; the D gene is possibly TRBD1 (5 bases). CDR1 is SQVTM and CDR2 is ANQGSEA in the germline V gene. The CDR3 spans 14 residues. V shed 7 bases and J shed 4 bases, with 19 bases lying between them. Written as DNA, the CDR3 is TGCAGCGCACAAGTGGGGGGAGTTTCCTATGGCTACACCTTC. Its protein is CSAQVGGVSYGYTF. The entire variable domain, with the rest obtained from reference TRBV29-1 and TRBJ1-2, is as follows: SAVISQKPSRDICQRGTSLTIQCQVDSQVTMMFWYRQQPGQSLTLIATANQGSEATYESGFVIDKFPISRPNLTFSTLTVSNMSPEDSSIYLCSAQVGGVSYGYTFGSGTRLTVV.

The chain combines TRBV11-2 with TRBJ2-5; D is possibly TRBD2 (5 bases). Germline CDR1 reads SGHAT; CDR2 reads FQNNGV. The CDR3 spans 14 residues. Between the trimmed V and J ends, which lost 5 bases and 5 bases, there was a span of 15 bases. CDR3 in amino acids: CASSTQLVLETQYF. CDR3 nucleotide sequence: TGTGCCAGCAGCACCCAACTAGTATTGGAGACCCAGTACTTC. The full variable domain, completed using reference TRBV11-2 and TRBJ2-5, is EAGVAQSPRYKIIEKRQSVAFWCNPISGHATLYWYQQILGQGPKLLIQFQNNGVVDDSQLPKDRFSAERLKGVDSTLKIQPAKLEDSAVYLCASSTQLVLETQYFGPGTRLLVL.

Note on this clone: Other nucleotide sequences from this sample produce the same CDR3. The chain is built from TRBV11-1 and TRBJ2-3, with D unresolved. The germline V and J ends were trimmed by 3 bases and 3 bases, with 1 base remaining between them. Looked up from germline, CDR1 is SGHAT and CDR2 is FQDESV (reference sequence). The CDR3 length is 11 residues. In nucleotides, the CDR3 is TGTGCCAGCAGCTTGACAGATACGCAGTATTTT. It is translated as CASSLTDTQYF.

V usage is TRBV4-3 and J usage is TRBJ2-2, with TRBD1 matching 9 bases. After removal of 6 bases from V and 2 bases from J, the junction contained 7 bases not matched to a gene. The CDR3 is made up of 16 amino acids. Germline V gene lookup returns CDR1 LGHNA and CDR2 YSLEER. CDR3 bases: TGCGCCAGCAGAAAGGGACAGGGTTTAAACACCGGGGAGCTGTTTTTT. This sequence encodes CASRKGQGLNTGELFF.

CDR3 DNA: TGCGCCAGCAGCTTGTGGGAGACCCAGTACTTC. This gives the protein CASSLWETQYF. The chain carries TRBV5-1 and TRBJ2-5, with D unclear. The CDR3 is 11 residues long. The V end lost 1 base, the J end lost 5 bases, and 3 bases lay between the germline ends. Germline V CDR1 and CDR2: SGHRS, YFSETQ.

The J gene is TRBJ2-1, the V gene TRBV6-5; D perhaps matches TRBD2 (6 bases). There are 14 residues in the CDR3. Trimming took off 7 bases at V and 6 bases at J, with 16 bases between the two ends. Germline CDR1 is MNHEY and CDR2 is SVGAGI. CDR3 sequence: CASTLHGGGNEQFF. The CDR3 bases are TGTGCCAGCACCCTACACGGGGGAGGCAATGAGCAGTTCTTC.

This chain connects TRBV7-3 to TRBJ2-2; TRBD1 matches 8 bases. The CDR3 has 16 amino acids. The germline V gene has CDR1 SGHTA and CDR2 FQGTGA. The V gene end was trimmed by 1 base and the J gene end by 4 bases; junction bases not matched to a gene: 5. Here the CDR3 reads CASSLIAGGVTGELFF. CDR3 sequence (DNA): TGTGCCAGCAGCTTAATCGCAGGGGGCGTCACCGGGGAGCTGTTTTTT.

The chain couples TRBV12-3 or TRBV12-4 to TRBJ1-5; 9 positions agree with TRBD1. The CDR3 runs 13 residues. V was pared by 4 bases and J by 5 bases, with 0 bases of the junction left unmatched. CDR3 DNA: TGTGCCAGCAGTTGGACAGGGGATCAGCCCCAGCATTTT. Translation gives CASSWTGDQPQHF.

CDR3 in DNA: TGCGCCAGCAGCTTGGGCCCTAGCGGGGAAAACATTCAGTACTTC. This codes for CASSLGPSGENIQYF. V and J are TRBV5-1 and TRBJ2-4; 9 nucleotides align to TRBD2. The CDR3 is 15 residues long. The germline CDR1 and CDR2 sequences are SGHRS and YFSETQ. V gave up 0 bases and J gave up 5 bases; unmatched junction bases: 3.

V gene TRBV19 combines with J gene TRBJ1-1; D may be TRBD1 (6 bases). The CDR3 loop spans 16 amino acids. CDR1 is LNHDA and CDR2 is SQIVND in the germline V gene (reference sequence). The germline V and J ends were trimmed by 5 bases and 1 base, with 17 bases remaining between them. The CDR3 region has the DNA TGTGCCAGTAGTCCCGGGGGTGGGACAAGGAACACTGAAGCTTTCTTT. This translates into CASSPGGGTRNTEAFF.